This TCR beta chain comes out of a study of siplizumab effects on memory and regulatory T cells. Study observations and caveats: The apparent diversity of naive T cells exceeded that of memory cells, and naive T cells seemed to make a major contribution to the alloresponse. Proliferating clones, CD4+ or CD8+, lacked an assignable naive or memory phenotype in roughly 75-95% of cases. Few alloreactive clones mapped to unstimulated subsets. The Treg-derived share of mappable alloreactive CD4+ clones averaged 68.8% with siplizumab and 25% to 30% in controls.

Losses at the gene ends were 3 bases for V and 0 bases for J; bases not matched to a gene: 15. Germline CDR1 is SGHRS and CDR2 is YFSETQ. CDR3 length: 20 amino acids. About this clone itself: The antigen is unknown.

The protocol was immunoSEQ multiplex PCR, while the TCRdb copy is restricted to in-frame clones and leaves out a portion. The repertoire holds about 120,000 clones, with around 94% as singletons. The clonotype comes from a human donor in good health. The V and J genes are TRBV5-1 and TRBJ1-6; TRBD1 aligns across 7 bases. Specimen: non-Treg CD4+ T cells sorted from blood. The CDR3 region is CASSSYPTTGPSSYNSPLHF. The CDR3 DNA is TGCGCCAGCAGCTCCTATCCTACGACAGGGCCAAGCTCCTATAATTCACCCCTCCACTTT.